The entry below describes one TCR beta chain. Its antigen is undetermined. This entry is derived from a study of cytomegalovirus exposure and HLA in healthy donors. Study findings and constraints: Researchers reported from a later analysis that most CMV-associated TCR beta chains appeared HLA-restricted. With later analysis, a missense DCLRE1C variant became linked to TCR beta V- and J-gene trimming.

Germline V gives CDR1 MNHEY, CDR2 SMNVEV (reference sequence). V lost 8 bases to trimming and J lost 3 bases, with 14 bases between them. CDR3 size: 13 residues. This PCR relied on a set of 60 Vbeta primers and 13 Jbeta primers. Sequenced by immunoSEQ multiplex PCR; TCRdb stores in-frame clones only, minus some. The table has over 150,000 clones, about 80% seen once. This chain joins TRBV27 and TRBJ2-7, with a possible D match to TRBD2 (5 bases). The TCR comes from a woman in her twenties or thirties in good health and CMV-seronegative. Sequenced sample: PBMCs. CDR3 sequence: CASGPGSIYEQYF. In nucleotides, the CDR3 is TGTGCCAGCGGGCCGGGATCGATCTACGAGCAGTACTTC.